This TCR beta chain was recorded in a study of T cells in Graves' hyperthyroidism and ophthalmopathy. RNA transcripts were the template for amplifying TCR beta CDR3 regions. The TCR CDR3 first-round RT-PCR relied on the HTBI primer set. TCRdb called the multiplex PCR reads again in MiXCR, with one record for every CDR3 protein. Counted here are over 450,000 distinct CDR3 sequences, 15% to 20% occurring once; the ten biggest clones make up 15% to 20%. The V gene lost 3 bases and the J gene lost 9 bases, with 15 bases spanning the gap. This CDR3 region has 14 residues. In germline, CDR1 is SGDLS, CDR2 YYNGEE. Subjects with ophthalmopathy showed a Clinical Activity Score no lower than 3, a NOSPECS grade no lower than 4, and a duration shorter than 3 months. Diagnostic assessment was based on clinical symptoms, serum thyroxine and TRAb, thyroid ultrasound and orbital computed tomography. The study, taken as a whole, reports: Ophthalmopathy onset followed model prediction by a median about 6.9 months. Ophthalmopathy cases were set apart from stable hyperthyroidism by a 13 V-J model.

Points on this clonotype: Its target is not known.

The J gene is TRBJ2-2, the V gene TRBV9; maybe TRBD1 (6 bases). The clonotype was recovered from a woman aged 18-29 years with Graves' ophthalmopathy. Source material: blood. CDR3 amino acids: CASSDRTDQRELFF. CDR3 coding DNA: TGTGCCAGCAGCGACCGGACAGACCAGAGGGAGCTGTTTTTT.